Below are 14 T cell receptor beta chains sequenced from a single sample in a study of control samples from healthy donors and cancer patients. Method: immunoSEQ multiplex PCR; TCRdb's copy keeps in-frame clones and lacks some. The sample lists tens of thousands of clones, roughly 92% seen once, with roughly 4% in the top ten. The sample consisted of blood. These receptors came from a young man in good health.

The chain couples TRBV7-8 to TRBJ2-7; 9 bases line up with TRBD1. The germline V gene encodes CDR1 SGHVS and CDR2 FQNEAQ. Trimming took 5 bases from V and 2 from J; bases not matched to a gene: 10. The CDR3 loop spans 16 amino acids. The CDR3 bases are TGTGCCAGCAGCGGGAGGGGGGGGACAGGGACCTACGAGCAGTACTTC. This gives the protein CASSGRGGTGTYEQYF.

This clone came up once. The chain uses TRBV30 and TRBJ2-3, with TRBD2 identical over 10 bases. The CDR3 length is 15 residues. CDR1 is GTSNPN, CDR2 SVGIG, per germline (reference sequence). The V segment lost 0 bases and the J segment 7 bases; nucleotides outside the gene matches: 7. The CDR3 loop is CAWSVIAGGWNTQYF. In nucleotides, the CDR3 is TGTGCCTGGAGTGTAATAGCGGGAGGTTGGAATACGCAGTATTTT.

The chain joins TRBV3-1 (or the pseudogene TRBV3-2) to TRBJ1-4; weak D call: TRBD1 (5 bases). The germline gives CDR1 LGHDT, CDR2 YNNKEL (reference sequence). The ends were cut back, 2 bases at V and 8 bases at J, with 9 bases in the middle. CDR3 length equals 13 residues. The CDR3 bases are TGTGCCAGCAGCCAACCGACAGACGAAAAACTGTTTTTT. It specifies CASSQPTDEKLFF.

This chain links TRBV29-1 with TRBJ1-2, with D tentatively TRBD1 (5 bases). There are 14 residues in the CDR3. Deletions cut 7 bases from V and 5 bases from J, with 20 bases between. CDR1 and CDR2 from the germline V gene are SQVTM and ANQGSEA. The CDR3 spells CSALRAGVGYGYTF. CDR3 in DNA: TGCAGCGCTCTACGGGCGGGGGTCGGATATGGCTACACCTTC. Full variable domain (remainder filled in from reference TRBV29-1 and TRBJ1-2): SAVISQKPSRDICQRGTSLTIQCQVDSQVTMMFWYRQQPGQSLTLIATANQGSEATYESGFVIDKFPISRPNLTFSTLTVSNMSPEDSSIYLCSALRAGVGYGYTFGSGTRLTVV.

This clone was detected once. The CDR3 nucleotides read TGCGCCAGCAGTGAGGCGGGACATGGCTACACCTTC. It yields the protein CASSEAGHGYTF. The V and J genes are TRBV10-2 and TRBJ1-2, with a possible D match to TRBD1 (5 bases). From germline, CDR1 is WSHSY and CDR2 SAAADI. The CDR3 spans 12 residues. With 2 bases removed from V and 6 bases from J, the gap between germline ends came to 7 bases.

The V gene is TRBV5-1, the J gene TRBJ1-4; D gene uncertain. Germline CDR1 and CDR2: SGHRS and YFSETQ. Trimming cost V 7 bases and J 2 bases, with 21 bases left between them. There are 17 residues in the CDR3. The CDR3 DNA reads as TGCGCCAGCCGGCCAGCGCGTGGGTTCGAGACTAATGAAAAACTGTTTTTT. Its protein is CASRPARGFETNEKLFF.

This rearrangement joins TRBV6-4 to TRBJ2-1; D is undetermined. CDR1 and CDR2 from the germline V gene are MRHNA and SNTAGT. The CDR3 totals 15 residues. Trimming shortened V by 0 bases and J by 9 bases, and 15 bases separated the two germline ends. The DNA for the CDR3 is TGTGCCAGCAGTGACTCTGGGGTAGGGTTCGGTGAGCAGTTCTTC. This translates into CASSDSGVGFGEQFF.

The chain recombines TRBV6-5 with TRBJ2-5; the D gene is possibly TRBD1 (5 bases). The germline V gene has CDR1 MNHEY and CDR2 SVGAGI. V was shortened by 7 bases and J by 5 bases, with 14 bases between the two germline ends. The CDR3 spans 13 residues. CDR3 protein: CASNSTVGETQYF. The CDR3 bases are TGTGCCAGCAACTCGACAGTCGGGGAGACCCAGTACTTC.

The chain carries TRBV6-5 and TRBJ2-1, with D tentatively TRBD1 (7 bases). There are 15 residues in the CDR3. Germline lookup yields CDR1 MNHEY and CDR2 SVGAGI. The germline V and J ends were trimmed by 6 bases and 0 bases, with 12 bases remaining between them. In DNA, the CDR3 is TGTGCCAGCAGGTCTCAGGGGGGCTCCTACAATGAGCAGTTCTTC. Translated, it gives CASRSQGGSYNEQFF.

The CDR3 DNA reads TGCGCCAGCAGCCTCTCGACAGGCTACGAGCAGTACTTC. It specifies CASSLSTGYEQYF. The J gene is TRBJ2-7, the V gene TRBV4-1, with D perhaps TRBD1 (6 bases). Germline V gene sequence: CDR1 MGHRA, CDR2 YSYEKL. With 4 bases removed from V and 3 bases from J, the gap between germline ends came to 10 bases. The CDR3 is made up of 13 amino acids.

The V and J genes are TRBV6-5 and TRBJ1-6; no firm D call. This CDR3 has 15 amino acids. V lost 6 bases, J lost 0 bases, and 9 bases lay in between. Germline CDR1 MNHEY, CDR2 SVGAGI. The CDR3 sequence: CASRSGSSYNSPLHF. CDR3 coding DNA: TGTGCCAGCAGATCGGGGAGCTCCTATAATTCACCCCTCCACTTT.

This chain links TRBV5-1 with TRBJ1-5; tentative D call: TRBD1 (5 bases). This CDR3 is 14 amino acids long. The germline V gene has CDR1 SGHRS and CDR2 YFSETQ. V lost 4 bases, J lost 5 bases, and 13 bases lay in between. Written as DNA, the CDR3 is TGCGCCAGCAGCCCCGGCCCCAGGGATCAGCCCCAGCATTTT. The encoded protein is CASSPGPRDQPQHF.

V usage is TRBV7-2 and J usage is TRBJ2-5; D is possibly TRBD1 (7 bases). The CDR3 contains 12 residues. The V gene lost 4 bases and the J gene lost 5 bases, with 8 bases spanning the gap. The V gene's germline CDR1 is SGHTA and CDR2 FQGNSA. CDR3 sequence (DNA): TGTGCCAGCAGCTCAGGGGGGGAGACCCAGTACTTC. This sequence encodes CASSSGGETQYF.

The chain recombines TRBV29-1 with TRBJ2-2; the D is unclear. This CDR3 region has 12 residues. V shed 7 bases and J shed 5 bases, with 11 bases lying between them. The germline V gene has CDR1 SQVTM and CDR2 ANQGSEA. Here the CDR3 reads CSALWRTGELFF. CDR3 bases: TGCAGCGCTTTGTGGAGAACCGGGGAGCTGTTTTTT.